The TCR beta chain under discussion was sequenced for a study of shared clonotypes between healthy human individuals. Assay: immunoSEQ multiplex PCR; the TCRdb copy retains only in-frame clones and omits some. The repertoire consists of fewer than 1.8 million clones, with roughly 98.5% occurring once and the leading ten covering about 0.35%. This clone has a single count. Its specificity is unknown. Germline CDR1 reads MNHNY; CDR2 reads SVGAGI (reference sequence). The CDR3 extends over 14 amino acids. V was cut by 6 bases and J by 2 bases, with 14 bases left in between. Study-wide results and caveats: Rarefaction exposed incomplete sorted-subset sequencing despite large depth.

The sequencing input was naive CD4+ T cells sorted from blood. The subset denotes: CD45RA+ positively selected. The clonotype originates from a man aged 25-45 years in good health. The chain couples TRBV6-6 to TRBJ2-7; D is perhaps TRBD2 (6 bases). CDR3 region: CASRRDAGPYEQYF. The CDR3 nucleotides read TGTGCCAGCAGGCGGGACGCCGGTCCCTACGAGCAGTACTTC.